One TCR beta chain is described in this entry. Its antigen is still unknown. Base qualities are not provided; no much larger clone lies one nucleotide away. From the cysteine up to the phenylalanine, the CDR3 has a length of 13 residues. Here the CDR3 DNA is all that survives: 39 bases in frame from base 1. As encoded in the germline V gene, CDR1 is SQVTM while CDR2 is ANQGSEA. The V end gives up 8 bases and the J end 4 bases, leaving 8 bases in the junction not matched to a gene. The data stem from a study of blood T cells in healthy people across ages (dated by TCRdb to between 2014 and 2016). In the study overall: In model experiments, roughly one uniquely barcoded TCR beta cDNA molecule per two T cells was captured by template switching. Age-related changes in TCR beta repertoire diversity were measured in the study by deep sequencing normalized with unique cDNA molecular identifiers. The donors were divided into four age groups: young (average around 15 years), middle-aged (about 40), aged (about 60) and long-lived (around 87). Donors of different ages were randomly distributed across sequencing lanes to avoid experimental bias. For two donors (one aged 18 to 29 and one aged 80 or older), the study analyzed two additional independent replicas of 1 million unique cDNA reads from the same blood draw. Beyond this particular receptor, the publication reports: Conclusive comparison of naive and antigen-experienced compartments was prevented by the profiling of bulk unsorted PBMCs. Estimates of total diversity based on one million sequenced T cells were considered lower bounds and underestimates. The long-lived group showed more naive CD4+ T cells, fewer expanded clones and increased TCR diversity than the aged group, suggesting age selection. A strong correlation was found between observed TCR beta diversity and the percentage of naive T cells measured by flow cytometry. As age increased, observed TCR beta diversity per million T cells dropped in a roughly linear way, and a significant reduction was already evident by age roughly 40. The CMV infection status of donors was not known, potentially confounding age-related changes in expanded clonotypes.

Donors were 35 to 40 systemically healthy Caucasian individuals from Russia aged roughly 6 to 100 years. Each donor gave ten milliliters of peripheral blood, drawn into EDTA-treated Vacutainer tubes. Ficoll-Paque density-gradient centrifugation was used to isolate PBMCs, with at least 6 million per sample. Total RNA was extracted from PBMCs with Trizol reagent, with at least 6 micrograms obtained per sample. Naive CD45RAhigh/CD27high T cell percentages were measured by flow cytometry on a PBMC aliquot from every donor. Library generation was performed with 5' RACE. The run used an Illumina HiSeq 2500. A second PCR of about 6 to 12 cycles was performed with a sample-barcoded 5' primer and a J-beta primer mix. A unique molecular identifier was introduced onto each TCR beta cDNA molecule by a template-switch 5' adaptor carrying 12 random nucleotides. Each sample yielded at least 2.5 million CDR3-containing paired-end reads. The Mint cDNA synthesis kit, primed by a TRBC-specific oligonucleotide, was used to synthesize first-strand cDNA from all RNA. Following uracil-DNA glycosylase treatment, a first 18-cycle PCR with universal primers M1SS and BC2_uni_R was performed on all cDNA. Regarding the original processing steps: For normalization, 1 million high-quality reads, each with a distinct molecular identifier, were randomly selected from each sample. Reads with shared molecular identifiers were discarded instead of being binned into consensus sequences. MiTCR, run with a Q25 quality threshold and the strictest error-elimination algorithm, handled CDR3 identification, clonotype clustering and error correction. A nonparametric unseen species model with Euler transformation was used to estimate lower-bound total TCR beta diversity. TCRdb applied fastp at Q25 and MiXCR to the public reads, then kept only in-frame beta chains. Each entry is one CDR3 protein sequence, shown with its most common DNA and genes. TCRdb, not the authors, supplied the V and J calls. This sample gives about 1.6 million distinct CDR3 sequences in total; 30% to 35% of them show up just once. 10% to 12% of the sample is held by the ten biggest clonotypes.

The chain is encoded by TRBV29-1 joined to TRBJ1-2; TRBD1 matches 9 bases in the middle. Sequencing was carried out using blood. The TCR comes from a woman in her twenties or thirties in good health. CDR3 reads: CSSGTGTRYGYTF. The DNA sequence is given as TGCAGCTCAGGGACAGGGACCCGCTATGGCTACACCTTC.